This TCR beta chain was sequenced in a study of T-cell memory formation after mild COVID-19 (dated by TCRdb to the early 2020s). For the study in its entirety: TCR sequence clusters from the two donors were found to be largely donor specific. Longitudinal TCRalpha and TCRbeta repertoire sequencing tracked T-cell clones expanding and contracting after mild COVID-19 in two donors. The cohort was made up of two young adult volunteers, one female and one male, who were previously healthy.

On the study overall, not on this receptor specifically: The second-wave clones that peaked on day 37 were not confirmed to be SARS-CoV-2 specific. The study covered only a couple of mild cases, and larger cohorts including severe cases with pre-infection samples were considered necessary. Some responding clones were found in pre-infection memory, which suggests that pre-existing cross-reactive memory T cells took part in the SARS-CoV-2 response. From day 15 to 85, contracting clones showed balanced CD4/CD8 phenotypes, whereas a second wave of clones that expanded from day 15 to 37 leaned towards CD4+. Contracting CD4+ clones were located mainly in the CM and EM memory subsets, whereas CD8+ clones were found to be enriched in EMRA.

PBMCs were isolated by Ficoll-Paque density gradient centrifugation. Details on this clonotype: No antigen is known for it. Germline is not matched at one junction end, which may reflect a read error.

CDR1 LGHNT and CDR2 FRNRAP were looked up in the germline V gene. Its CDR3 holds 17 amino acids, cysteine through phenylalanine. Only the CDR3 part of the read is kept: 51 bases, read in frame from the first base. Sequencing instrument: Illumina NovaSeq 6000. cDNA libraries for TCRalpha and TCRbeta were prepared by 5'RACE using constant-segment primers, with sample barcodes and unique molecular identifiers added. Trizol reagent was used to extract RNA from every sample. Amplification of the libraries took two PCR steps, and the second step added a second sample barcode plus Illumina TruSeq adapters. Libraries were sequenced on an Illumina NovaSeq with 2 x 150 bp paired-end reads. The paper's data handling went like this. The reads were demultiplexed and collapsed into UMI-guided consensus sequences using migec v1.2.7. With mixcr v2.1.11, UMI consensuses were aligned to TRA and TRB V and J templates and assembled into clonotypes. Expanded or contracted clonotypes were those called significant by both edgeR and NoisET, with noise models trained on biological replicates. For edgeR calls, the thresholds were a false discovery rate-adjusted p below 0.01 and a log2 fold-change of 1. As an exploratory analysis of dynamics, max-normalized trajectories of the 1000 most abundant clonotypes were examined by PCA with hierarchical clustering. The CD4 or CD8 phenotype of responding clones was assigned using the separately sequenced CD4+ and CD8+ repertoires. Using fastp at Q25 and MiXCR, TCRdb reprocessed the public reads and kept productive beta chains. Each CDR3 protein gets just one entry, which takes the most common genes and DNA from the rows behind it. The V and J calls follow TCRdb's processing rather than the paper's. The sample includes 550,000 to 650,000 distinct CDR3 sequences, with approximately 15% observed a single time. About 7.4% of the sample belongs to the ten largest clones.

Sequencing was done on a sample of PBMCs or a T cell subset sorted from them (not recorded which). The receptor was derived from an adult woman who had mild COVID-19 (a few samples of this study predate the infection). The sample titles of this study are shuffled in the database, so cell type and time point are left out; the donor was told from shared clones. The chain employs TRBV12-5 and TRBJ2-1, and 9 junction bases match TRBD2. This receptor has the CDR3 CACGLVLRAGGTNEQFF. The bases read TGTGCTTGTGGTTTGGTACTTAGGGCGGGAGGGACAAATGAGCAGTTCTTC.